A selection of T cell receptor beta chains follows, all from one sample in a study of PD-L1 blockade in urothelial cancer. Assay used: immunoSEQ multiplex PCR; TCRdb lists only in-frame clones, some missing. The sample includes around 53,000 clones, about 85% of them seen just once. The source material was PBMCs, sampled around atezolizumab (anti-PD-L1) treatment. The receptors were sampled from a man aged 50 to 60 with urothelial cancer. Both conserved end residues are trimmed from each CDR3. Fields, in order: CDR3 length, V gene, CDR3 protein.

14,TRBV5-1,ASSLSASGGFNEQF
8,TRBV15,ATSTPGHY
12,TRBV6-5,ASSYSRGDTEAF
13,TRBV7-7,ASSLKWGPQETQY
17,TRBV9,ASSPRDRGPQGSTYEQY
12,TRBV5-1,ASSSRRGDTEVF
12,TRBV10-3,AISELAGLYEQY
14,TRBV7-9,ASSYRGGKRRNEQF
18,TRBV30,AWTTSGTVGLSSYNSPLH
11,TRBV19,ASRPRGSYEQY
12,TRBV7-2,ASTRQDRDNEQF
14,TRBV10-1,ASSESRGGSYNEQF
14,TRBV13,ASSLRTSGVFYEQY
14,TRBV27,ASSLGTGSVKNIQY
13,TRBV6-1,ASRTQGGMNTEAF
13,TRBV6-1,ASRAPSGGPLTQY
13,TRBV6-6,ASSYRRATNEKLF
15,TRBV19,ASSPWDRGRSYNEQF
13,TRBV25-1,ASSVDRGWTGELF
11,TRBV4-1,ASSQPGGTEAF
14,TRBV6-5,ASSYSNERRAGELF
12,TRBV4-1,ASSQDVLLDEQF
14,TRBV7-2,ASSIRTNRYQETQY
14,TRBV27,ASSLSRRPTNEKLF
11,TRBV5-4,ASSLDGGTEAF
8,TRBV20-1,SANSVSQY
11,TRBV9,ASSPAGRYEQY
13,TRBV19,ASSNAGLAKNIQY
14,TRBV7-9,ASSLELSFSGNTIY
11,TRBV29-1,SGDRGLNTEAF
13,TRBV13,ASSLGAGQPYGYT
15,TRBV10-1,ASSDRTGQYDTDTQY